This T cell receptor beta chain is from a study of cytomegalovirus exposure and HLA in healthy donors. Study observations and caveats: Association with HLA alleles at 0.05 false discovery rate was found for around 17,000 TCR beta sequences in a later analysis. Immune exposure information available was restricted to CMV serostatus.

As regards this clone: Its antigen is not identified.

The CDR3 sequence is 18 residues long. Primers included in the PCR were 60 Vbeta and 13 Jbeta primers. TCRdb's copy holds only in-frame clones and misses some; the assay was immunoSEQ multiplex PCR. Here the sample spans just over 150,000 clones, around 83% being singletons. This sequence was found in a woman aged 18-29 years in good health and CMV-seronegative. The gene calls are TRBV21-1 and TRBJ2-1; the D call of TRBD1 is as the table states it, not checked on the DNA. TRBV21-1 is a recognized pseudogene. Sequencing was performed on PBMCs. The CDR3 sequence: CASSKRRPGQGVYNEQFF. Written as DNA, the CDR3 is TGTGCCAGCAGCAAAAGGAGGCCGGGACAGGGGGTATACAATGAGCAGTTCTTC.